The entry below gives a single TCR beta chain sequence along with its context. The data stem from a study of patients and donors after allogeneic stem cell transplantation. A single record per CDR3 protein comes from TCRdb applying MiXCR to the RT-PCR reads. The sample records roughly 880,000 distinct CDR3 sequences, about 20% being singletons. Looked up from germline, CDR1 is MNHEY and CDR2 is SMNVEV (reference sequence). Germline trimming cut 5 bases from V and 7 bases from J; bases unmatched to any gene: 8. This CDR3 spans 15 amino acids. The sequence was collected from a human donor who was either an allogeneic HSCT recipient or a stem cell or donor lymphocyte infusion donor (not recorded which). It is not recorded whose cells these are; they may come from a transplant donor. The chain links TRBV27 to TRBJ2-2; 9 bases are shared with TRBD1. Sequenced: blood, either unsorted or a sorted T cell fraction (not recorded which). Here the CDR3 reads CASSPGTGRVGELFF. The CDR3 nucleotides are TGTGCCAGCAGTCCCGGGACAGGGCGGGTCGGGGAGCTGTTTTTT.